This is a list of T cell receptor beta chains from one sample in a study of T cell responses to AZD1222 COVID-19 vaccine. Some clones are missing from TCRdb's copy, which holds only in-frame ones; the method was immunoSEQ multiplex PCR. The sample has 150,000 to 200,000 clones; roughly nine tenths are singletons. The material was peripheral blood, obtained 28 days after the second AZD1222 dose. These receptors were obtained from an adult who received the AZD1222 COVID-19 vaccine. Each CDR3 is given with its conserved first and last residue. A D gene is named only where the DNA matches it firmly. Part of the rows lack a size; the others show once, few, many or a class for expanded clones.

clone_size: few; j_call: TRBJ2-7; d_call: .; v_call: TRBV13; cdr3_aa: CASSLDQGWYEQYF; cdr3_nt: TGTGCCAGCAGCTTGGATCAGGGGTGGTACGAGCAGTACTTC
clone_size: .; j_call: TRBJ2-2; d_call: .; v_call: TRBV28; cdr3_aa: CASTGGDSYTGELFF; cdr3_nt: TGTGCCAGCACTGGCGGGGACAGCTACACCGGGGAGCTGTTTTTT
clone_size: .; j_call: TRBJ1-1; d_call: .; v_call: TRBV18; cdr3_aa: CASSAGLGEFAEAFF; cdr3_nt: TGTGCCAGCTCGGCAGGGCTGGGGGAGTTCGCTGAAGCTTTCTTT
clone_size: .; j_call: TRBJ1-6; d_call: TRBD1; v_call: TRBV9; cdr3_aa: CASSVDPGDRGRHSPLHF; cdr3_nt: TGTGCCAGCAGCGTAGATCCCGGGGACAGAGGGAGACATTCACCCCTCCACTTT
clone_size: once; j_call: TRBJ1-4; d_call: TRBD1; v_call: TRBV5-1; cdr3_aa: CASSFQQGGNEKLFF; cdr3_nt: TGCGCCAGCAGCTTCCAACAGGGGGGTAATGAAAAACTGTTTTTT
clone_size: .; j_call: TRBJ2-7; d_call: .; v_call: TRBV11-3; cdr3_aa: CASSLYVLGEQYF; cdr3_nt: TGTGCCAGCAGCTTATACGTACTCGGGGAGCAGTACTTC
clone_size: .; j_call: TRBJ1-1; d_call: .; v_call: TRBV4-1; cdr3_aa: CASSQDPGRLMNTEAFF; cdr3_nt: TGCGCCAGCAGCCAAGATCCCGGCAGACTCATGAACACTGAAGCTTTCTTT
clone_size: .; j_call: TRBJ1-4; d_call: .; v_call: TRBV7-2; cdr3_aa: CASSLNRNEKLFF; cdr3_nt: TGTGCCAGCAGCTTAAACCGCAATGAAAAACTGTTTTTT
clone_size: .; j_call: TRBJ2-5; d_call: .; v_call: TRBV24-1; cdr3_aa: CATSDLQAGAQETQYF; cdr3_nt: TGTGCCACCAGTGATTTGCAGGCAGGGGCCCAAGAGACCCAGTACTTC
clone_size: .; j_call: TRBJ2-5; d_call: .; v_call: TRBV28; cdr3_aa: CASSTFFWLGETQYF; cdr3_nt: TGTGCCAGCAGTACCTTCTTCTGGCTCGGGGAGACCCAGTACTTC
clone_size: .; j_call: TRBJ1-1; d_call: .; v_call: TRBV11-2; cdr3_aa: CASSFRGGAFF; cdr3_nt: TGTGCCAGCAGCTTTAGGGGTGGCGCTTTCTTT
clone_size: few; j_call: TRBJ1-3; d_call: TRBD1; v_call: TRBV27; cdr3_aa: CASSSGTARNTIYF; cdr3_nt: TGTGCCAGCAGTTCCGGGACAGCCAGAAACACCATATATTTT
clone_size: .; j_call: TRBJ1-5; d_call: .; v_call: TRBV29-1; cdr3_aa: CSVVLDSNQPQHF; cdr3_nt: TGCAGCGTTGTTCTCGATAGCAATCAGCCCCAGCATTTT
clone_size: once; j_call: TRBJ2-2; d_call: .; v_call: TRBV7-2; cdr3_aa: CASSLRGRTTGELFF; cdr3_nt: TGTGCCAGCAGCTTACGGGGCAGGACCACCGGGGAGCTGTTTTTT
clone_size: few; j_call: TRBJ2-1; d_call: TRBD2; v_call: TRBV9; cdr3_aa: CASSALGLAGSEQFF; cdr3_nt: TGTGCCAGCAGCGCCTTGGGACTAGCGGGTTCCGAGCAGTTCTTC
clone_size: .; j_call: TRBJ2-7; d_call: TRBD1; v_call: TRBV6-2/TRBV6-3; cdr3_aa: CASSYSLIDRVISNEQYF; cdr3_nt: TGTGCCAGCAGTTACAGCCTAATCGACAGGGTTATTAGTAACGAGCAGTACTTC
clone_size: .; j_call: TRBJ1-2; d_call: TRBD1; v_call: TRBV7-9; cdr3_aa: CASSLWTGTGGHYGYTF; cdr3_nt: TGTGCCAGCAGCTTATGGACCGGGACAGGGGGACACTATGGCTACACCTTC
clone_size: .; j_call: TRBJ1-5; d_call: TRBD1; v_call: TRBV28; cdr3_aa: CASSQVDREYQPQHF; cdr3_nt: TGTGCCAGCAGTCAGGTCGACAGGGAATATCAGCCCCAGCATTTT
clone_size: .; j_call: TRBJ1-4; d_call: .; v_call: TRBV5-4; cdr3_aa: CASSLAFGTDEKLFF; cdr3_nt: TGTGCCAGCAGCCTTGCTTTCGGTACCGATGAAAAACTGTTTTTT
clone_size: once; j_call: TRBJ2-5; d_call: TRBD2; v_call: TRBV2; cdr3_aa: CASSGTGGGSETQYF; cdr3_nt: TGTGCCAGCAGTGGCACCGGGGGGGGATCGGAGACCCAGTACTTC
clone_size: .; j_call: TRBJ1-5; d_call: .; v_call: TRBV6-1; cdr3_aa: CASSEGISNQPQHF; cdr3_nt: TGTGCCAGCAGTGAAGGAATAAGCAATCAGCCCCAGCATTTT
clone_size: .; j_call: TRBJ1-3; d_call: TRBD1; v_call: TRBV11-2; cdr3_aa: CASSLLGTGGNTIYF; cdr3_nt: TGTGCCAGCAGCTTATTGGGGACAGGGGGAAACACCATATATTTT
clone_size: .; j_call: TRBJ2-7; d_call: TRBD2; v_call: TRBV2; cdr3_aa: CAGGDRLAGDLSYEQYF; cdr3_nt: TGTGCCGGAGGGGACAGACTAGCGGGAGATTTGTCCTACGAGCAGTACTTC
clone_size: .; j_call: TRBJ2-7; d_call: .; v_call: TRBV19; cdr3_aa: CASSWQVSYEQYF; cdr3_nt: TGTGCCAGTAGTTGGCAGGTCTCCTACGAGCAGTACTTC
clone_size: few; j_call: TRBJ1-3; d_call: .; v_call: TRBV7-3; cdr3_aa: CASSEGTSGNTIYF; cdr3_nt: TGTGCCAGCAGCGAAGGGACGTCTGGAAACACCATATATTTT
clone_size: .; j_call: TRBJ1-4; d_call: TRBD1; v_call: TRBV27; cdr3_aa: CASSPSPGQGAEKLFF; cdr3_nt: TGTGCCAGCAGTCCAAGCCCTGGACAGGGGGCTGAAAAACTGTTTTTT
clone_size: once; j_call: TRBJ1-5; d_call: .; v_call: TRBV5-6; cdr3_aa: CASSPGWGNQPQHF; cdr3_nt: TGTGCCAGCAGTCCAGGATGGGGCAATCAGCCCCAGCATTTT
clone_size: .; j_call: TRBJ2-1; d_call: TRBD2; v_call: TRBV28; cdr3_aa: CASRTSGRGGSYNEQFF; cdr3_nt: TGTGCCAGCAGGACTAGCGGGAGGGGGGGTTCCTACAATGAGCAGTTCTTC
clone_size: .; j_call: TRBJ2-7; d_call: TRBD2; v_call: TRBV6-5; cdr3_aa: CASSYGLAGPYEQYF; cdr3_nt: TGTGCCAGCAGTTACGGACTAGCGGGCCCCTACGAGCAGTACTTC
clone_size: .; j_call: TRBJ2-3; d_call: .; v_call: TRBV7-4; cdr3_aa: CASSHSTERNNTDTQYF; cdr3_nt: TGTGCCAGCAGCCACAGCACCGAGCGAAACAACACAGATACGCAGTATTTT
clone_size: .; j_call: TRBJ2-2; d_call: TRBD2; v_call: TRBV5-8; cdr3_aa: CASSDGLVPKSGELFF; cdr3_nt: TGTGCCAGCAGCGACGGACTAGTCCCTAAATCCGGGGAGCTGTTTTTT
clone_size: .; j_call: TRBJ2-1; d_call: .; v_call: TRBV7-3; cdr3_aa: CASSPLGSLSYNEQFF; cdr3_nt: TGTGCCAGCAGCCCACTAGGGAGCCTCTCCTACAATGAGCAGTTCTTC
clone_size: .; j_call: TRBJ2-3; d_call: TRBD2; v_call: TRBV27; cdr3_aa: CASSTLAGGPRLVGDTQYF; cdr3_nt: TGTGCCAGCAGTACACTAGCGGGAGGGCCCCGGCTTGTGGGAGATACGCAGTATTTT